Listed below are T cell receptor beta chains from one sample, sequenced in a study of radiotherapy plus CTLA-4 blockade in lung cancer. Sequencing used immunoSEQ multiplex PCR; TCRdb keeps in-frame clones, though not all of them. The data show 20,000 to 25,000 clones, approximately 70% seen once. The sample was peripheral blood, taken from a patient treated with radiotherapy plus ipilimumab. These receptors came from a human donor with non-small cell lung cancer who had stable disease on radiotherapy plus ipilimumab. The CDR3 runs from the conserved cysteine through the conserved F or W. The order of the fields is V gene, J gene, clone size, D gene, CDR3 DNA, CDR3 protein. D genes are given only for firm matches. Rows may omit the clone size; those that give it use once, few, many or a size class.

>TRBV7-2|TRBJ2-5|NA|NA
TGTGCCAGCAGCCCCCGGACAGCATCCCAAGAGACCCAGTACTTC
CASSPRTASQETQYF
>TRBV25-1|TRBJ2-5|NA|NA
TGTGCCAGCAGTGATCCTCGACAACAGGAGGAGACCCAGTACTTC
CASSDPRQQEETQYF
>TRBV4-1|TRBJ2-7|NA|TRBD2
TGCGCCAGCAGCCAACAGCGGGAGTACGAGCAGTACTTC
CASSQQREYEQYF
>TRBV12-5|TRBJ2-1|NA|TRBD2
TGTGCTAGTGGTTTGGTACAAGCGGGATACAATGAGCAGTTCTTC
CASGLVQAGYNEQFF
>TRBV7-2|TRBJ2-3|NA|TRBD2
TGTGCCAGCAGCATAAGGGTTTGGGGGCGGGAGGGCGAGAATACGCAGTATTTT
CASSIRVWGREGENTQYF
>TRBV5-4|TRBJ2-7|NA|NA
TGTGCCAGCAGCTTGGAGCAAGAGGGCTACGAGCAGTACTTC
CASSLEQEGYEQYF
>TRBV5-6|TRBJ1-3|few|NA
TGTGCCAGCACCGCGTGCCGCATCTCTGGAAACACCATATATTTT
CASTACRISGNTIYF
>TRBV6-5|TRBJ2-3|NA|NA
TGTGCCAGCAGTTACTCGATCGGGGTTGCGGGTTCGGAGTATTTT
CASSYSIGVAGSEYF
>TRBV4-3|TRBJ2-7|NA|NA
TGCGCCAGCAGCCAAGGAGCATTGCTGGCTGACGAGCAGTACTTC
CASSQGALLADEQYF
>TRBV27|TRBJ1-5|NA|TRBD1
TGTGCCAGCACCTCGGGACAGTTCAATCAGCCCCAGCATTTT
CASTSGQFNQPQHF
>TRBV28|TRBJ2-7|NA|NA
TGTGCCAGCAACCCACAGGGCCCCTCCTACGAGCAGTACTTC
CASNPQGPSYEQYF
>TRBV27|TRBJ2-7|NA|NA
TGTGCCAGTATGACTGGTAGCTCCTACGAGCAGTACTTC
CASMTGSSYEQYF
>TRBV7-2|TRBJ1-5|NA|TRBD1
TGTGCCAGCAGCTTAGACTGGACAGGGGTTCAGCCCCAGCATTTT
CASSLDWTGVQPQHF
>TRBV25-1|TRBJ2-1|NA|NA
TGTGCCAGCGACGAATACAATGAGCAGTTCTTC
CASDEYNEQFF